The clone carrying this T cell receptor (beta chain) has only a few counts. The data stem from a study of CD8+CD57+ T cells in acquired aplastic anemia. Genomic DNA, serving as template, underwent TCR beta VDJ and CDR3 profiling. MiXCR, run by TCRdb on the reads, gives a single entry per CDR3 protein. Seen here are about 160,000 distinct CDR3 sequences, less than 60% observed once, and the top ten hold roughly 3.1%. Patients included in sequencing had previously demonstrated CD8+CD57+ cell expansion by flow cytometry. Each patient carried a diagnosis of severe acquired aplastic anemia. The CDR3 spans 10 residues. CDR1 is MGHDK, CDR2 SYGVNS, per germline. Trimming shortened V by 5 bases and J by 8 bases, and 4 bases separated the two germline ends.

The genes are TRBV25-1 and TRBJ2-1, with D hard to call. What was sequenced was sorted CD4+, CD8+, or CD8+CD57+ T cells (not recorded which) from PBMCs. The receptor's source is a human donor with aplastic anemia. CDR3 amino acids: CASSLDEQFF. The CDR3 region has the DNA TGTGCCAGCAGTTTAGATGAGCAGTTCTTC.